The 21 T cell receptor beta chains below were found in one sample sequenced in a study of technical replicates of blood from several donors. Libraries were prepared by immunoSEQ multiplex PCR; TCRdb keeps only in-frame clonotypes and omits some of them. The sample yields tens of thousands of clones, 94% seen once. The sample taken for sequencing was T cells isolated from PBMCs. Receptors were obtained from a human donor in good health.

V and J are TRBV2 and TRBJ2-3; 10 nucleotides line up with TRBD2. The CDR3 is made up of 17 amino acids. Germline V lookup: CDR1 SNHLY, CDR2 FYNNEI. Trimming removed 6 bases from V and 2 bases from J; junction bases left unmatched: 11. The CDR3 DNA reads as TGTGCCAGCAGAACCGACCCTAGCGGGGGAAACACAGATACGCAGTATTTT. It translates to CASRTDPSGGNTDTQYF.

The V and J genes are TRBV6-5 and TRBJ2-7, with TRBD1 matching 7 bases. Germline trimming cut 2 bases from V and 5 bases from J; bases unmatched to any gene: 9. Germline assignment: CDR1 MNHEY and CDR2 SVGAGI. The length of the CDR3 is 15 residues. The CDR3 nucleotides read TGTGCCAGCAGTTACCCTGGGGGACAGTTCCACGAGCAGTACTTC. This sequence encodes CASSYPGGQFHEQYF.

The chain carries TRBV6-1 and TRBJ2-7; 9 bases are a match to TRBD1. V shed 7 bases, J shed 6 bases, and the junction held 13 bases outside the gene matches. Germline V gene data show CDR1 as MNHNS and CDR2 as SASEGT. The CDR3 sequence is 15 residues long. CDR3 region: CASKNRQGVRSEQYF. The CDR3, as DNA: TGTGCCAGCAAAAACCGACAGGGGGTACGATCCGAGCAGTACTTC.

This clone was observed a few times. The chain combines TRBV11-2 with TRBJ2-1, with D possibly TRBD1 on 6 matching bases. Germline V gene data show CDR1 as SGHAT and CDR2 as FQNNGV. The CDR3 sequence is 14 residues long. V lost 4 bases and J lost 6, with 13 bases in between. DNA for the CDR3: TGTGCCAGCAGCTCCGCAGGGGTGGGCAATGAGCAGTTCTTC. Amino acids: CASSSAGVGNEQFF.

The chain has TRBV27 and TRBJ2-1; 7 bases match TRBD2. This CDR3 contains 17 residues. Germline V gene data show CDR1 as MNHEY and CDR2 as SMNVEV (reference sequence). The trim removed 2 bases at V and 4 bases at J, leaving 11 bases unmatched. The CDR3 nucleotides read TGTGCCAGCAGTTTAACCCCCCCAGGGACTAAATACAATGAGCAGTTCTTC. Its protein is CASSLTPPGTKYNEQFF.

The rearrangement uses TRBV7-8 and TRBJ2-6; no clear D. The CDR3 runs to 17 residues. V was cut by 4 bases and J by 0 bases, with 13 bases left in between. CDR1 and CDR2 from the germline V gene are SGHVS and FQNEAQ. The CDR3 spells CASSSLGSSSGANVLTF. CDR3 bases: TGTGCCAGCAGCTCCCTAGGATCTAGCTCTGGGGCCAACGTCCTGACTTTC.

The chain combines TRBV5-1 with TRBJ2-3; D is perhaps TRBD2 (7 bases). The CDR3 has 17 amino acids. The germline V gene has CDR1 SGHRS and CDR2 YFSETQ. V was trimmed by 4 bases and J by 2 bases, leaving 20 bases between them. The CDR3 protein is CASSPSLGGESTDTQYF. CDR3 nucleotides: TGCGCCAGCAGCCCTAGCCTAGGGGGGGAGTCCACAGATACGCAGTATTTT.

The rearrangement uses TRBV6-5 and TRBJ2-2, with TRBD2 as a possible D gene (5 bases). V was trimmed by 0 bases and J by 8 bases, leaving 13 bases between them. The CDR3 totals 15 residues. Germline V gives CDR1 MNHEY, CDR2 SVGAGI. CDR3 loop: CASSYSSEGWGELFF. As DNA, the CDR3 is TGTGCCAGCAGTTACTCGAGTGAGGGTTGGGGGGAGCTGTTTTTT.

V is TRBV7-9 and J is TRBJ1-2; perhaps TRBD1 as D (5 bases). Trimming pared 0 bases from V and 10 bases from J, leaving 9 bases between. The CDR3 runs to 12 residues. Germline loops: CDR1 SEHNR, CDR2 FQNEAQ (reference sequence). The chain's CDR3 is CASSLATGIYTF. The DNA for the CDR3 is TGTGCCAGCAGCTTAGCTACAGGCATCTACACCTTC.

This clone occurred once. J is TRBJ1-1 and V is TRBV5-3; tentative D call: TRBD1 (6 bases). TRBV5-3 is an ORF; its function is uncertain. CDR3 length equals 15 residues. V was clipped by 1 base and J by 0 bases, with 10 bases between them. DNA for the CDR3: TGTGCCAGAAGCTTGATACAGGGCGTGAACACTGAAGCTTTCTTT. Residues: CARSLIQGVNTEAFF.

This clone was seen a single time. The chain has TRBV28 and TRBJ1-2; TRBD1 agrees at 10 bases. The CDR3 is 16 residues long. The V gene's germline CDR1 is MDHEN and CDR2 SYDVKM. With V trimmed by 7 bases and J by 7 bases, 15 bases remained unmatched. CDR3 sequence (DNA): TGTGCCAGCAAAAGGCCGGGACAGGGGCATTCGTCTGGCTACACCTTC. As protein: CASKRPGQGHSSGYTF.

This CDR3 is CAWSVGSGLNNEQFF. The DNA for the CDR3 is TGTGCCTGGAGTGTGGGGTCGGGACTTAACAATGAGCAGTTCTTC. The V call is TRBV30, the J call TRBJ2-1, with D perhaps TRBD2 (6 bases). Trimming cost V 0 bases and J 5 bases, with 14 bases left between them. Germline CDR1 reads GTSNPN; CDR2 reads SVGIG (reference sequence). The CDR3 length is 15 residues.

The rearrangement joins TRBV5-6 to TRBJ1-5, with TRBD1 as a possible D gene (6 bases). Germline V lookup: CDR1 SGHDT, CDR2 YYEEEE. Trimming pared 4 bases from V and 0 bases from J, leaving 11 bases between. This CDR3 region has 15 residues. CDR3: CASSGRGYSNQPQHF. CDR3 sequence (DNA): TGTGCCAGCAGCGGCAGGGGTTATAGCAATCAGCCCCAGCATTTT. Variable domain in full (rest from reference TRBV5-6 and TRBJ1-5): DAGVTQSPTHLIKTRGQQVTLRCSPKSGHDTVSWYQQALGQGPQFIFQYYEEEERQRGNFPDRFSGHQFPNYSSELNVNALLLGDSALYLCASSGRGYSNQPQHFGDGTRLSIL.

The V gene is TRBV10-1, the J gene TRBJ2-7, with TRBD2 identical over 11 bases. CDR1 and CDR2 from the germline V gene are WNHNN and SYGVQD (reference sequence). The CDR3 is 14 residues long. Trimming took 8 bases from V and 3 from J; bases not matched to a gene: 6. The CDR3 bases are TGCGCCAGCGGAGAGGGGACTAGCGGCTACGAGCAGTACTTC. Protein sequence: CASGEGTSGYEQYF.

The chain is built from TRBV27 and TRBJ2-7, with 10 bases matching TRBD1. The CDR3 has 16 residues. Trimming at V came to 7 bases and at J to 4 bases, leaving 13 bases not matched to a gene. Germline CDR1 is MNHEY and CDR2 is SMNVEV (reference sequence). CDR3 in DNA: TGTGCCAGCAACCCCCTGGGGGGGACAGGGGTGTACGAGCAGTACTTC. Amino acids: CASNPLGGTGVYEQYF.

This chain joins TRBV6-1 and TRBJ2-7; D might be TRBD1 (6 bases). CDR3 size: 15 residues. With 6 bases removed from V and 0 bases from J, the gap between germline ends came to 15 bases. The germline gives CDR1 MNHNS, CDR2 SASEGT. CDR3 sequence reads: CASSFRDNYSYEQYF. The CDR3 DNA reads as TGTGCCAGCAGCTTCCGGGACAACTACTCCTACGAGCAGTACTTC.

V and J are TRBV14 and TRBJ2-7; 11 bases match TRBD1. CDR3 length: 14 residues. Losses at the gene ends were 4 bases for V and 3 bases for J; bases not matched to a gene: 2. Germline CDR1 and CDR2: SGHDN and FVKESK. The CDR3 nucleotides are TGTGCCAGCAGCCCGGGACAGGGGGACTACGAGCAGTACTTC. This sequence encodes CASSPGQGDYEQYF.

V and J are TRBV28 and TRBJ2-3; no clear D gene. Between the trimmed V and J ends, which lost 1 base and 8 bases, there was a span of 7 bases. Germline loops: CDR1 MDHEN, CDR2 SYDVKM. The CDR3 sequence is 12 residues long. CDR3 amino acids: CASSLSIGTQYF. The CDR3 nucleotides read TGTGCCAGCAGTTTATCTATTGGTACGCAGTATTTT.

The J gene is TRBJ2-7, the V gene TRBV2, with a tentative D call TRBD2 (5 bases). V was shortened by 3 bases and J by 4 bases, with 16 bases between the two germline ends. CDR1 and CDR2 from the germline V gene are SNHLY and FYNNEI. This CDR3 comprises 15 residues. CDR3 in amino acids: CASSEGATVSYEQYF. The CDR3 DNA is TGTGCCAGCAGTGAGGGAGCTACTGTCTCTTACGAGCAGTACTTC.

This chain uses TRBV28 with TRBJ2-7; 9 nucleotides line up with TRBD2. V was clipped by 9 bases and J by 6 bases; unmatched bases: 12. Germline lookup yields CDR1 MDHEN and CDR2 SYDVKM. This CDR3 has 14 residues. The CDR3 nucleotides read TGTGCCAGTCTCCCGGGACTAGCTCTTTCCGAGCAGTACTTC. It specifies CASLPGLALSEQYF.

This chain connects TRBV7-2 to TRBJ2-3; 7 bases match TRBD2. After removal of 2 bases from V and 6 bases from J, the junction contained 5 bases not matched to a gene. Germline V gene data show CDR1 as SGHTA and CDR2 as FQGNSA. The CDR3 is 14 residues long. The CDR3 loop is CASSLRDYDDTQYF. CDR3 nucleotides: TGTGCCAGCAGCTTAAGGGACTACGATGATACGCAGTATTTT.